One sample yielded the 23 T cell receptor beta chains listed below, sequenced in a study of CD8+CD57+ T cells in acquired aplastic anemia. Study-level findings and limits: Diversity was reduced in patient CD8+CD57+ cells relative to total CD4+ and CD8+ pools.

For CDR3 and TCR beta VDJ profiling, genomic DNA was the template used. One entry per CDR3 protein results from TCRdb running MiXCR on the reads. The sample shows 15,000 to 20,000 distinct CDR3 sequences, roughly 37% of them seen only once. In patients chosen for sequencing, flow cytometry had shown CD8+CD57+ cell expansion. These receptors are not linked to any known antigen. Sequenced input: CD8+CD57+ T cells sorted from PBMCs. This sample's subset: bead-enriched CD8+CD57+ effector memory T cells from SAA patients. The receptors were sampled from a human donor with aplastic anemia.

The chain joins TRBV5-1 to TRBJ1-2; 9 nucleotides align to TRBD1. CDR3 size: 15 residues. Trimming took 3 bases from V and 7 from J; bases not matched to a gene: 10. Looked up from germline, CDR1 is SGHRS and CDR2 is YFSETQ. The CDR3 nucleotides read TGCGCCAGCAGCTCGTATACCGGGACAGGGCGTGGCTACACCTTC. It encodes CASSSYTGTGRGYTF. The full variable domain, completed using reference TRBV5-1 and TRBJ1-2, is KAGVTQTPRYLIKTRGQQVTLSCSPISGHRSVSWYQQTPGQGLQFLFEYFSETQRNKGNFPGRFSGRQFSNSRSEMNVSTLELGDSALYLCASSSYTGTGRGYTFGSGTRLTVV.

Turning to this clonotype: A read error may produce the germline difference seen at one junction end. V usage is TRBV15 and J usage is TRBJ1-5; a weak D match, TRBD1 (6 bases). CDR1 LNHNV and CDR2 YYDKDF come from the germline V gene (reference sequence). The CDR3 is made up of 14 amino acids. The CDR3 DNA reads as TGTGCCACCAGCCCACGGAGGGGGAATCAGCCCAAGCATTTT. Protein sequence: CATSPRRGNQPKHF.

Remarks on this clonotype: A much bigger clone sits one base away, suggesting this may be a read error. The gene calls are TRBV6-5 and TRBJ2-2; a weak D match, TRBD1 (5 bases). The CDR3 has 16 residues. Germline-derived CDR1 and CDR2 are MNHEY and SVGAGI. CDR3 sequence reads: CAGSYLGARPPGELFF. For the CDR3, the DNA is TGTGCCGGCAGTTACTTAGGGGCGCGTCCCCCCGGGGAGCTGTTTTTT.

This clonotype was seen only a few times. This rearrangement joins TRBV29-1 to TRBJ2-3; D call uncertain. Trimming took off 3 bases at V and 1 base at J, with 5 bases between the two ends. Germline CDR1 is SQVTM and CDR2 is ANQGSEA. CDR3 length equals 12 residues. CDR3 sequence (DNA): TGCAGCGTTGACACCGGCACAGATACGCAGTATTTT. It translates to CSVDTGTDTQYF.

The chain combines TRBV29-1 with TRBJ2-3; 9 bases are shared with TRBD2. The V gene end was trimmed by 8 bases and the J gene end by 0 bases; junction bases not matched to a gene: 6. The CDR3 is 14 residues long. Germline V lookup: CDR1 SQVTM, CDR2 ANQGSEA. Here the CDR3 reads CSLSGGLSTDTQYF. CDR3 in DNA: TGCAGCTTAAGCGGGGGGCTCAGCACAGATACGCAGTATTTT.

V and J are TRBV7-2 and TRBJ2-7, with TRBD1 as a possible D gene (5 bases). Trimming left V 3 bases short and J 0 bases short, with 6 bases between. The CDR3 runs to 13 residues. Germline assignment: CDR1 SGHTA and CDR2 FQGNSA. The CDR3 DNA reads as TGTGCCAGCAGCTTCGACAGCTCCTACGAGCAGTACTTC. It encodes CASSFDSSYEQYF.

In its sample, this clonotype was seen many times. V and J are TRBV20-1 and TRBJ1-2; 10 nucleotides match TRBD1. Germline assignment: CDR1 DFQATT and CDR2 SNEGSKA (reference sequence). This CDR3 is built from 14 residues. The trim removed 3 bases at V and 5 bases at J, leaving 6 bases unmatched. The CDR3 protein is CSARTGGDLYGYTF. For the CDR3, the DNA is TGCAGTGCTAGGACAGGGGGCGACCTATATGGCTACACCTTC.

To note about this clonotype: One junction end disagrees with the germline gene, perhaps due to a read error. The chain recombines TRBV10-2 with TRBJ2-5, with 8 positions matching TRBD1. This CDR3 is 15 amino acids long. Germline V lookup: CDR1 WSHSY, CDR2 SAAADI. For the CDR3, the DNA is TGCGCCAGTAGTGAGTCAGAACAGGGGGGAGAGACCCAGTACTTC. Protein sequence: CASSESEQGGETQYF.

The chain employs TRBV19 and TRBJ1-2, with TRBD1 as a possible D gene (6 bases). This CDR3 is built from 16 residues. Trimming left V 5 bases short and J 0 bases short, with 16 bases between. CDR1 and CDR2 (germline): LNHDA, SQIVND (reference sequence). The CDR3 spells CASSHPMDRANYGYTF. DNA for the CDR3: TGTGCCAGTAGTCACCCTATGGACAGAGCTAACTATGGCTACACCTTC.

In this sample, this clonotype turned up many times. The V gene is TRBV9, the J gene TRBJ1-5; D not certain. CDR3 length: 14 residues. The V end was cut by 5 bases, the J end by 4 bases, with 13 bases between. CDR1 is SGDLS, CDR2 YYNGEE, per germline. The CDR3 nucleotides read TGTGCCAGCAGTTTGAGCGGCGTGAATCAGCCCCAGCATTTT. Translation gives CASSLSGVNQPQHF.

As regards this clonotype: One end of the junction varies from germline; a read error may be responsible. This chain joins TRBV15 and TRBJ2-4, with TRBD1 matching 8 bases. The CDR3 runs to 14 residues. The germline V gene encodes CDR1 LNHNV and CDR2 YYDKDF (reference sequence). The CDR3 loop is CATSSVRGPSIQYF. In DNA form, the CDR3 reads TGCGCCACCAGCAGTGTCAGGGGGCCTAGCATTCAGTACTTC.

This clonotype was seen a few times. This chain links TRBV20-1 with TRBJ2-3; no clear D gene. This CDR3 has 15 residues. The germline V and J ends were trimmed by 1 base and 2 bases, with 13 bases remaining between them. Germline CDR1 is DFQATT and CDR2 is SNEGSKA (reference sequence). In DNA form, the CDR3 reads TGCAGTGCTAGAGGTTTGAGGAGAAACACAGATACGCAGTATTTT. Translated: CSARGLRRNTDTQYF.

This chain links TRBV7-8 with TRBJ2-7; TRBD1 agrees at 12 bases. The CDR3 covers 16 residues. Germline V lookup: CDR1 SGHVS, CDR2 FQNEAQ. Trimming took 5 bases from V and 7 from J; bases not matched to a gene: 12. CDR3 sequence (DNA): TGTGCCAGCAGCCCCCGGGGGGGACAGGGGGCGGGGGAGCAGTACTTC. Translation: CASSPRGGQGAGEQYF.

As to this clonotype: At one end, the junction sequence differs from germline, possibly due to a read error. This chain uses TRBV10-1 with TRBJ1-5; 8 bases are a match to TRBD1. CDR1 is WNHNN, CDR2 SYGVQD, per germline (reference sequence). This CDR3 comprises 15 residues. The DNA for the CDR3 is TGTGCCAGCAGCACATGGGACAGGACGAGTCAGCCCCAGCATTTT. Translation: CASSTWDRTSQPQHF.

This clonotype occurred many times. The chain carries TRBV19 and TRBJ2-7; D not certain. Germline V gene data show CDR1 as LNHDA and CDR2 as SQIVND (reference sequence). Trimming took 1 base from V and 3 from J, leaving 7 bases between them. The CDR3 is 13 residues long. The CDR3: CASSIGRFYEQYF. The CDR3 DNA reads TGTGCCAGTAGTATAGGTCGGTTCTACGAGCAGTACTTC.

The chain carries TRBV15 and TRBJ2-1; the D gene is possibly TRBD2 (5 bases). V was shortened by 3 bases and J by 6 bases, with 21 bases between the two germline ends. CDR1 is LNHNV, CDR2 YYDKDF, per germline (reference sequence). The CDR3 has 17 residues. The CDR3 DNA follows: TGTGCCACCAGCAGCTCCAGCAGTGATTCGGGAACCAATGAGCAGTTCTTC. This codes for CATSSSSSDSGTNEQFF.

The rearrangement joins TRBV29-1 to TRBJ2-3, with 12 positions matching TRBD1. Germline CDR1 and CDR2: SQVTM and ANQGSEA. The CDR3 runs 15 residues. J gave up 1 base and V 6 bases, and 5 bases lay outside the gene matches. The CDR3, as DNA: TGCAGCGTGGATGGGACAGGGGGCTGCACAGATACGCAGTATTTT. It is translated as CSVDGTGGCTDTQYF.

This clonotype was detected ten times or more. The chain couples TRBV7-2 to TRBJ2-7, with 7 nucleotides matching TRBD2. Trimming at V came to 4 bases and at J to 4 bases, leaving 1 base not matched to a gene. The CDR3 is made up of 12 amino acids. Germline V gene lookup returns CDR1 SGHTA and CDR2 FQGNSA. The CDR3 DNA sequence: TGTGCCAGCAGCTCTAGCGGTTACGAGCAGTACTTC. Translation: CASSSSGYEQYF.

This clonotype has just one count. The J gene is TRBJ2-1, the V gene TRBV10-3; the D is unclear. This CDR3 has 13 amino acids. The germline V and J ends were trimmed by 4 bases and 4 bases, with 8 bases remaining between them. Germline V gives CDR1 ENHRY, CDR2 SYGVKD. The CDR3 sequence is CAISVSPYNEQFF. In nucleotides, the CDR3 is TGTGCCATCAGTGTTTCTCCTTACAATGAGCAGTTCTTC.

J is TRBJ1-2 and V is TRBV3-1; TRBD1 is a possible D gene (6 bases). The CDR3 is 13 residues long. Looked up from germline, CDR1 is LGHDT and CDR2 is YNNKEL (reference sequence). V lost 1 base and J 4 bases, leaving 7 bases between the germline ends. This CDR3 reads CASSQGTAYGYTF. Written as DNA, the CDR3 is TGTGCCAGCAGCCAAGGGACAGCCTATGGCTACACCTTC.

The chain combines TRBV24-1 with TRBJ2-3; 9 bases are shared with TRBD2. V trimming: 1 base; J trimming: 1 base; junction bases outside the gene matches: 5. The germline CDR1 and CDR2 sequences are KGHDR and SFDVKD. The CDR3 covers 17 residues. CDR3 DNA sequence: TGTGCCACCAGTGATTTCTCTCGGACTAGCGGCACAGATACGCAGTATTTT. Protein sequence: CATSDFSRTSGTDTQYF.

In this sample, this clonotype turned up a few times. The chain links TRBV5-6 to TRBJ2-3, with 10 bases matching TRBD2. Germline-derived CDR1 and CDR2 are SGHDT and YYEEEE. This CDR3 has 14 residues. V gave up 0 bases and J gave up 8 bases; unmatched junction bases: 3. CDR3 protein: CASSLEASGGTQYF. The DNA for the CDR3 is TGTGCCAGCAGCTTGGAGGCTAGCGGGGGTACGCAGTATTTT.

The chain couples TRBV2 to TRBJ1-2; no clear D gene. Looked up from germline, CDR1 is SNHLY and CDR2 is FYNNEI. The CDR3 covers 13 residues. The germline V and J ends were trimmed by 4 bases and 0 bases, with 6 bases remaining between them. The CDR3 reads CASSVGPNYGYTF. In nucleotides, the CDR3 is TGTGCCAGCAGTGTCGGACCTAACTATGGCTACACCTTC. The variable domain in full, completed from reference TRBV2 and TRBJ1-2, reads EPEVTQTPSHQVTQMGQEVILRCVPISNHLYFYWYRQILGQKVEFLVSFYNNEISEKSEIFDDQFSVERPDGSNFTLKIRSTKLEDSAMYFCASSVGPNYGYTFGSGTRLTVV.